This T cell receptor beta chain was sequenced for a study of cytomegalovirus exposure and HLA in healthy donors. Study observations and caveats: High sensitivity and specificity were reportedly achieved when the classifier diagnosed cytomegalovirus status.

A remark on this clone: Its target is unknown.

Trimming stripped 0 bases from V and 4 bases from J, with 13 bases between. The germline gives CDR1 SGDLS, CDR2 YYNGEE. The CDR3 sequence is 16 residues long. Primers for the PCR totalled 60 Vbeta and 13 Jbeta. Method: immunoSEQ multiplex PCR; TCRdb's copy keeps in-frame clones and lacks some. The sample records around 180,000 clones, approximately 75% being singletons. This sequence joins TRBV9 and TRBJ1-4; D might be TRBD1 (6 bases). This sequence originates from a girl between 10 and 17 years old in good health and CMV-seronegative. Sequenced material: PBMCs. CDR3 bases: TGTGCCAGCAGCGTAGGTGAACAGGGAATTAATGAAAAACTGTTTTTT. Residues: CASSVGEQGINEKLFF.